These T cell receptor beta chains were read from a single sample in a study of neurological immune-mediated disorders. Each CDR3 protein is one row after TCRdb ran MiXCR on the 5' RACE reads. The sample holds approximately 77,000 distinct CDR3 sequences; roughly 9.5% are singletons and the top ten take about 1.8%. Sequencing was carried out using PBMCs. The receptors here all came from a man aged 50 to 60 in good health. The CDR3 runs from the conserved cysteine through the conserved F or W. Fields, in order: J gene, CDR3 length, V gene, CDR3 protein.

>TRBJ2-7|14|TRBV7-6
CASSFVAGSYEQYF
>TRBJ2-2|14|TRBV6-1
CASSATQGTGELFF
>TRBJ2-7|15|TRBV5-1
CASGVTGLLTYEQYF
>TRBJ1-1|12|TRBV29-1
CSFFTVNTEAFF
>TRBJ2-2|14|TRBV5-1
CASSRDRDTGELFF
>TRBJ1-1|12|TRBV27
CASMKGGTEAFF
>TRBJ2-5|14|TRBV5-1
CASSPEGFQETQYF
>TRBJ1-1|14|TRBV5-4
CASSLPGQYTEAFF
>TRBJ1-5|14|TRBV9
CASSPGTDNQPQHF
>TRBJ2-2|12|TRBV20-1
CSAMGLTGELFF
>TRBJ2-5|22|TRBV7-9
CASSPLGSPLHFGNGTRETQYF
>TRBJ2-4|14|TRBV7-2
CASSLGHSSDIQYF
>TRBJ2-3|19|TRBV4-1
CANSQDREEGVGPADTQYF
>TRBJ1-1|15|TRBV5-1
CASSLGTPFATEAFF